These 21 T cell receptor beta chains share one sample of origin, sequenced in a study of blood T cells in healthy people across ages. Primers used in a second PCR of about 6 to 11 cycles were a sample-barcoded 5' primer and a J-beta primer mix. TCRdb reanalysed the 5' RACE reads using MiXCR and keeps one entry per CDR3 protein. This sample has more than 1,400,000 distinct CDR3 sequences, with around 39% found just once. Specimen: blood. The receptors stem from a young woman in good health.

The chain uses TRBV20-1 and TRBJ2-1, with 7 bases aligning to TRBD2. Germline loops: CDR1 DFQATT, CDR2 SNEGSKA (reference sequence). This CDR3 spans 17 amino acids. V dropped 0 bases and J dropped 3; count of bases not matched to a gene: 11. CDR3 in amino acids: CSARDVALADLYNEQFF. The CDR3 DNA is TGCAGTGCTAGAGATGTCGCGCTAGCGGATCTCTACAATGAGCAGTTCTTC.

This chain uses TRBV20-1 with TRBJ2-3; D ambiguous. Germline V gives CDR1 DFQATT, CDR2 SNEGSKA (reference sequence). This CDR3 contains 14 residues. V dropped 5 bases and J dropped 6 bases, with 18 bases sitting between them. Here the CDR3 DNA reads TGCAGTGCTCTACGCGGACCCGGATCCGATACGCAGTATTTT. It encodes CSALRGPGSDTQYF.

This clonotype is a singleton in its sample. The rearrangement links TRBV3-1 to TRBJ1-1; a possible D gene is TRBD1 (5 bases). Trimming removed 0 bases at V and 11 bases at J, with 19 bases between. This CDR3 spans 15 amino acids. The germline V gene encodes CDR1 LGHDT and CDR2 YNNKEL (reference sequence). The CDR3 bases are TGTGCCAGCAGCCAAGATGTTGCGGGGGGAAGAGTTGCTTTCTTT. Translated, it gives CASSQDVAGGRVAFF.

This clonotype was seen a handful of times. The rearrangement joins TRBV29-1 to TRBJ2-6; D remains ambiguous. There are 14 residues in the CDR3. The germline V and J ends were trimmed by 3 bases and 0 bases, with 6 bases remaining between them. Germline-derived CDR1 and CDR2 are SQVTM and ANQGSEA. The CDR3 region is CSVDQSSGANVLTF. The CDR3 nucleotides read TGCAGCGTTGACCAGAGCTCTGGGGCCAACGTCCTGACTTTC. Full variable domain (remainder filled in from reference TRBV29-1 and TRBJ2-6): SAVISQKPSRDICQRGTSLTIQCQVDSQVTMMFWYRQQPGQSLTLIATANQGSEATYESGFVIDKFPISRPNLTFSTLTVSNMSPEDSSIYLCSVDQSSGANVLTFGAGSRLTVL.

This clonotype was seen a few times. The chain joins TRBV7-2 to TRBJ1-2; 10 nucleotides match TRBD1. The junction had 7 bases not matched to a gene; V was cut back by 4 bases and J by 5 bases. CDR1 is SGHTA and CDR2 is FQGNSA in the germline V gene. There are 15 residues in the CDR3. CDR3 region: CASSSPDRGHYGYTF. The CDR3 nucleotides read TGTGCCAGCAGCTCCCCAGACAGGGGGCATTATGGCTACACCTTC.

The rearrangement uses TRBV6-2 or TRBV6-3 and TRBJ2-7, with D possibly matching TRBD1 (5 bases). Germline V gives CDR1 MNHEY, CDR2 SVGEGT. Trimming left V 2 bases short and J 2 bases short, with 13 bases between. This CDR3 comprises 15 residues. DNA for the CDR3: TGTGCCAGCAGTTACGGGGCCCTAGAGACCTACGAGCAGTACTTC. This translates into CASSYGALETYEQYF.

This clonotype showed up just a few times. The CDR3 bases are TGCAGCGTTGAAGCTACGGGACGGACCGGGGGCTACACCTTC. Its protein product is CSVEATGRTGGYTF. The chain uses TRBV29-1 and TRBJ1-2; possible D gene TRBD1, 5 bases. The CDR3 has 14 amino acids. V was pared by 1 base and J by 8 bases, with 17 bases between. Germline V lookup: CDR1 SQVTM, CDR2 ANQGSEA.

In this sample, this clonotype turned up a few times. V and J are TRBV20-1 and TRBJ2-5; D is undetermined. The germline V gene encodes CDR1 DFQATT and CDR2 SNEGSKA (reference sequence). Trimming left V 1 base short and J 5 bases short, with 11 bases between. The CDR3 totals 13 residues. In DNA form, the CDR3 reads TGCAGTGCTAGAGTCCCACTAACTGAGACCCAGTACTTC. Translating gives CSARVPLTETQYF.

This rearrangement joins TRBV20-1 to TRBJ2-7; TRBD2 aligns across 9 bases. V gave up 2 bases and J gave up 5 bases; unmatched junction bases: 19. CDR3 length: 18 amino acids. The V gene's germline CDR1 is DFQATT and CDR2 SNEGSKA (reference sequence). This chain's CDR3 is CSARPLGGSGGTLDEQYF. CDR3 bases: TGCAGTGCTAGACCACTAGGGGGGAGCGGGGGGACCCTCGACGAGCAGTACTTC.

V usage is TRBV5-1 and J usage is TRBJ2-1; no definite D call. The DNA end favors TRBJ2-7, so the J call may be wrong. Germline-derived CDR1 and CDR2 are SGHRS and YFSETQ. This CDR3 spans 15 amino acids. In DNA, the CDR3 is TGCGCCAGCAGCTTGGAGACGAGCTCCTACAATGAGCAGTACTTC. It encodes CASSLETSSYNEQYF.

The chain employs TRBV12-3 or TRBV12-4 and TRBJ1-4, with 8 bases matching TRBD1. The CDR3 runs to 15 residues. With 3 bases clipped from V and 8 bases from J, the junction kept 8 bases outside the gene matches. CDR3 nucleotides: TGTGCCAGCAGTTTTACCCAGGGGGCTGGGGAAAAACTGTTTTTT. It is translated as CASSFTQGAGEKLFF.

This chain links TRBV20-1 with TRBJ2-7; 7 bases match TRBD2. The CDR3 is 15 amino acids. Germline V gene data show CDR1 as DFQATT and CDR2 as SNEGSKA (reference sequence). Trimming cost V 1 base and J 1 base; bases outside gene matches: 7. This CDR3 is CSARGSGAKSYEQYF. As DNA, the CDR3 is TGCAGTGCTAGAGGCAGCGGGGCCAAGTCCTACGAGCAGTACTTC.

The chain is built from TRBV29-1 and TRBJ2-3; the match to TRBD2 covers 16 bases. The CDR3 is made up of 17 amino acids. Germline lookup yields CDR1 SQVTM and CDR2 ANQGSEA. V shed 3 bases and J 2 bases; nucleotides not matched to a gene: 5. This chain's CDR3 is CSVEPGTSGRDTDTQYF. CDR3 coding DNA: TGCAGCGTTGAGCCCGGGACTAGCGGGAGGGACACAGATACGCAGTATTTT.

This clonotype was recorded a few times. The rearrangement links TRBV10-3 to TRBJ2-5, with D possibly TRBD1 on 6 matching bases. This CDR3 comprises 13 residues. The germline gives CDR1 ENHRY, CDR2 SYGVKD. The germline V and J ends were trimmed by 2 bases and 2 bases, with 6 bases remaining between them. DNA of the CDR3: TGTGCCATCAGTGAGAGGGGGCAAGAGACCCAGTACTTC. Translation: CAISERGQETQYF.

This clonotype was detected a few times. The chain carries TRBV28 and TRBJ2-1; D call uncertain. CDR1 is MDHEN and CDR2 is SYDVKM in the germline V gene. The CDR3 has 14 residues. Trimming removed 5 bases at V and 7 bases at J, with 15 bases between. The CDR3 here is CASSRLDPGNEQFF. The CDR3 bases are TGTGCCAGCAGTAGACTCGACCCTGGGAATGAGCAGTTCTTC.

The rearrangement links TRBV3-1 to TRBJ2-7; D perhaps matches TRBD2 (6 bases). Germline V gene data show CDR1 as LGHDT and CDR2 as YNNKEL (reference sequence). V was shortened by 1 base and J by 12 bases, with 16 bases between the two germline ends. This CDR3 region has 13 residues. The CDR3 DNA is TGTGCCAGCAGCCAAGTAGGAACTAGCCCTCCGTACTTC. Its protein is CASSQVGTSPPYF.

The J gene is TRBJ1-2, the V gene TRBV15; 8 bases map to TRBD1. The J segment lost 6 bases and the V segment lost 1 base, leaving 10 bases of the junction unmatched. CDR1 is LNHNV and CDR2 is YYDKDF in the germline V gene (reference sequence). The CDR3 is 16 amino acids. DNA of the CDR3: TGTGCCACCAGCAGAGGAAGACCCCAGGGGGCGAATGGCTACACCTTC. Translated, it gives CATSRGRPQGANGYTF.

The rearrangement joins TRBV6-2 or TRBV6-3 to TRBJ2-5; 8 bases are a match to TRBD2. The end of the DNA is better explained by TRBJ2-7, so the J call may be wrong. Per the germline V gene, CDR1 is MNHEY and CDR2 is SVGEGT. CDR3 length: 13 residues. CDR3 region: CASTRSGGYEQYF. The DNA for the CDR3 is TGTGCCAGCACTCGGAGCGGGGGTTACGAGCAGTACTTC.

This clonotype was picked up many times. Relative to the germline gene, one junction end is altered; a read error may explain this. This chain connects TRBV10-1 to TRBJ2-3; 13 bases are shared with TRBD2. The CDR3 is made up of 15 amino acids. The V gene's germline CDR1 is WNHNN and CDR2 SYGVQD (reference sequence). CDR3 residues: CASSGTSGNTDTQYF. In nucleotides, the CDR3 is TGTGCCAGCAGCGGGACTAGCGGGAACACAGATACGCAGTATTTT.

This clonotype has ten or more counts. V is TRBV3-1 and J is TRBJ2-7; maybe TRBD1 (6 bases). Germline V gene lookup returns CDR1 LGHDT and CDR2 YNNKEL (reference sequence). The CDR3 runs 13 residues. Deletions cut 1 base from V and 5 bases from J, with 9 bases between. CDR3 DNA: TGTGCCAGCAGCCAAGTACAGGGAAACGAGCAGTACTTC. Amino acid sequence: CASSQVQGNEQYF.

This chain connects TRBV4-1 to TRBJ2-2, with D perhaps TRBD1 (5 bases). V gave up 3 bases and J gave up 4 bases, with 12 bases separating them. The CDR3 has 15 amino acids. Germline loops: CDR1 MGHRA, CDR2 YSYEKL. CDR3 amino acids: CASSHPGHSTGELFF. DNA for the CDR3: TGCGCCAGCAGCCATCCCGGACACAGCACCGGGGAGCTGTTTTTT.